The present TCR beta chain was sequenced within a study of spatial heterogeneity in lung cancer (dated by TCRdb to about 2019). In terms of the full investigation: Beta-chain transcripts were consistently detected in greater numbers than alpha-chain transcripts, which likely reflects a higher abundance of beta-chain transcripts. In tumor regions, TCR transcript counts showed a strong correlation with a T cell transcriptional module score from matched bulk RNA-seq. In the raw uncorrected reads, each unique combination of TCR and UMI appeared more than ten times on average. TCR alpha and beta repertoires were quantitatively compared across multiple tumor regions, matched nontumor lung and blood in non-small cell lung cancer. TCR repertoire features were related to nonsynonymous mutation counts determined by whole-exome sequencing of tumor tissue. At surgery, some 200 tumor regions, 63 to 70 matched nontumor lung samples and 56 PBMC samples were TCR-sequenced for both alpha and beta chains. The research as a whole found: Counts of ubiquitous and regional expanded TCRs correlated with counts of ubiquitous and regional nonsynonymous mutations, respectively. The number of expanded intratumoral alpha and beta TCRs correlated with the tumor nonsynonymous mutation count. Confirming at a functional level the hypothesis that regional TCRs recognize regional mutations was considered to require additional single-cell paired TCR alpha and beta sequencing. TCR-seq coverage of tumor T cells was estimated to be only around 7.3% for alpha chains and more than 11% for beta chains.

The CDR3 measures 15 amino acids from cysteine to phenylalanine. Only the CDR3 DNA is retained, 45 bases long and in frame from the first base. V loses 1 base of germline sequence and J loses 0 bases, and the interval between the two ends is 8 bases. Via the germline V gene (reference sequence), CDR1 is SEHNR and CDR2 FQNEAQ. Library construction relied on 5' RACE. Sequencing relied on a NextSeq 500. The TCR library protocol attached a unique molecular identifier to each TCR cDNA molecule to allow correction of PCR and sequencing errors. For the original study's pipeline: TCR identification, UMI-based error correction and CDR3 extraction were all carried out with Decombinator tools. TCRs above a frequency of 2 per 1,000, corresponding to the top 1% of the tumor frequency distribution, were defined as expanded. Expanded tumor TCRs statistically deemed absent (corrected P<0.05) from at least one tumor region were classed as regional, and all other expanded tumor TCRs were classed as ubiquitous. Renyi diversity was calculated using the R vegan package after each repertoire was subsampled 100 times to 5,000 TCRs. To build CDR3 similarity networks, amino acid triplet string-kernel similarity was used, and CDR3s were connected when their pairwise similarity was above 0.82. TCRdb reprocessed the public reads (quality trimming at Q25 with fastp, clone calling with MiXCR) and kept in-frame beta chains. Here each entry gathers all rows of one CDR3 protein and keeps the most common genes and DNA. What appears here as the V and J calls and clone size reflects TCRdb's work, not the paper's. This sample has around 4,000 distinct CDR3 sequences in its table, and more than 10% of those were observed once. Roughly 64% of the sample belongs to the ten largest clones.

The time point label, as the study defines it: sample taken at primary tumor resection. Samples were obtained from approximately 77 patients with early-stage, untreated non-small cell lung cancer from the lung TRACERx cohort. TCR sequencing used whole RNA extracted from tumor and nontumor lung tissue, or from cryopreserved PBMC samples, without cell sorting. Patients were selected for TCR sequencing only if sufficient RNA was available from at least two tumor regions. Before selection, tumor and adjacent nontumor lung specimens were reviewed by a lung pathologist. This clonotype came up a few times. Its binding antigen is unknown. No clone much larger than this one lies a single base away; base qualities are absent.

Source: lung tumor tissue, taken at surgery. The source is a male donor with early-stage non-small cell lung cancer. The V and J segments used are TRBV7-9 and TRBJ2-3; the D segment could be TRBD2, given 5 matching bases. Read as DNA, the sequence is TGTGCCAGCAGCTTAGTGAGGGTCAGCACAGATACGCAGTATTTT. This yields the protein CASSLVRVSTDTQYF.